This is a list of T cell receptor beta chains from one sample in a study of OX40 agonist ivuxolimab in advanced cancers. The data were produced by immunoSEQ multiplex PCR, yet TCRdb's version contains in-frame clones alone and is incomplete. Of tens of thousands of clones listed, over 80% are singletons. This specimen consisted of CD4+ or CD8+ T cells sorted from blood, obtained in a trial of the OX40 agonist ivuxolimab. These receptor sequences come from an adult with an advanced solid tumor such as melanoma, head and neck, liver or kidney cancer. Each CDR3 is given with its conserved first and last residue. The D gene is left open where the match is weak. Some rows have no size entry. The others give once, few or many, or a class for an expanded clone.

clone size,V gene,D gene,J gene,CDR3 DNA,CDR3 protein
-,TRBV19,TRBD1,TRBJ1-2,TGTGCCAGTAGTATAGACCTCCAAACAGGGGGATATGGCTACACCTTC,CASSIDLQTGGYGYTF
-,TRBV5-1,TRBD2,TRBJ2-4,TGCGCCAGCAAGGCTAGCGGGGGGCTACAAAACATTCAGTACTTC,CASKASGGLQNIQYF
once,TRBV9,TRBD2,TRBJ2-3,TGTGCCAGCAGCGTAGCTGGACTAGCGGGGGTCATAAGGGGCACAGATACGCAGTATTTT,CASSVAGLAGVIRGTDTQYF
-,TRBV6-1,-,TRBJ2-3,TGTGCCAGCAGTGATCCGAACACAGATACGCAGTATTTT,CASSDPNTDTQYF
few,TRBV29-1,TRBD1,TRBJ2-7,TGCAGCGTGGGACAGGGGATCGACGAGCAGTACTTC,CSVGQGIDEQYF
-,TRBV7-9,TRBD2,TRBJ2-3,TGTGCCAGCAGCTTAGCGACTAGCGGGAGCACAGATACGCAGTATTTT,CASSLATSGSTDTQYF
-,TRBV2,TRBD2,TRBJ2-1,TGTGCCAGCAGGGCTAGCGGTTACAATGAGCAGTTCTTC,CASRASGYNEQFF
-,TRBV19,-,TRBJ2-3,TGTGCCAGTAGTGGGATACAGGGTCTCGATACGCAGTATTTT,CASSGIQGLDTQYF
-,TRBV30,-,TRBJ2-7,TGTGCCGGGGAGCGACAGACCTACGAGCAGTACTTC,CAGERQTYEQYF
-,TRBV6-6,TRBD1,TRBJ2-7,TGTGCCAGCAGTTACTCGATTGACAGGGCCGAGCAGTACTTC,CASSYSIDRAEQYF
-,TRBV5-8,TRBD1,TRBJ1-1,TGTGCCAGCAGCTTGGGGTACGGGACAGGGAGCTTCCACACTGAAGCTTTCTTT,CASSLGYGTGSFHTEAFF
once,TRBV10-1,TRBD2,TRBJ2-3,TGCGCCAGCAGCGGGGGGAAGTGGGGCACAGATACGCAGTATTTT,CASSGGKWGTDTQYF
-,TRBV19,TRBD2,TRBJ2-1,TGTGCCGCCAGGAGGGGCGGGAGCAGGTACAATGAGCAGTTCTTC,CAARRGGSRYNEQFF
-,TRBV6-6,-,TRBJ1-2,TGTGCCAGCAGCCCGGACGGCGCCTATGGCTACACCTTC,CASSPDGAYGYTF
-,TRBV18,-,TRBJ1-1,TGTGCCAGCTCACTCTCGACGGAGATGAACACTGAAGCTTTCTTT,CASSLSTEMNTEAFF
once,TRBV7-8,TRBD2,TRBJ2-3,TGTGCCAGCAGCTTAGGGCTAGCGGGGGGCCGGACGGCAGATACGCAGTATTTT,CASSLGLAGGRTADTQYF
-,TRBV7-6,-,TRBJ2-6,TGTGCCAGCAGCTCCGGTTTGGATCACTCCAACGTCCTGACTTTC,CASSSGLDHSNVLTF
once,TRBV5-4,-,TRBJ1-1,TGTGCCAGCAGTTCCCAGGTCGACACTGAAGCTTTCTTT,CASSSQVDTEAFF
once,TRBV18,-,TRBJ1-1,TGTGCCAGTTTACAGGGCTTGGACACTGAAGCTTTCTTT,CASLQGLDTEAFF
few,TRBV25-1,TRBD1,TRBJ2-5,TGTGCCAGCTCTCCACGGACAGGACAAGAGACCCAGTACTTC,CASSPRTGQETQYF
-,TRBV7-6,TRBD1,TRBJ2-2,TGTGCCAGCAGCCCAGGACAGGTCGAGGAGCTGTTTTTT,CASSPGQVEELFF
-,TRBV11-3,TRBD1,TRBJ1-3,TGTGCCAGCAGCTTCATAATCACAGGGGGATCAGGAAACACCATATATTTT,CASSFIITGGSGNTIYF
-,TRBV6-5,TRBD1,TRBJ2-2,TGTGCCAGCAGTTACTCTACAGGGGCGGCCGGGGAGCTGTTTTTT,CASSYSTGAAGELFF
few,TRBV28,-,TRBJ1-2,TGTGCCAGCAGGATACCTACAGGCTATGGCTACACCTTC,CASRIPTGYGYTF
-,TRBV28,-,TRBJ1-1,TGTGCCAGCTACTTAATGGGGGCTTTCTTT,CASYLMGAFF
-,TRBV7-9,-,TRBJ2-7,TGTGCCAGCACTAGACAGGGGAGGGGTGTGCAGTACTTC,CASTRQGRGVQYF
-,TRBV5-4,TRBD2,TRBJ2-5,TGTGCCAGCAGTTTAGCGGGAGGGGTGGAGACCCAGTACTTC,CASSLAGGVETQYF
-,TRBV7-9,TRBD1,TRBJ1-1,TGTGCCAGCAGGGGGACAGGGGACACTGAAGCTTTCTTT,CASRGTGDTEAFF
-,TRBV5-5,-,TRBJ1-1,TGTGCCAGCAGCTTACAGGGCCCGCCGAACACTGAAGCTTTCTTT,CASSLQGPPNTEAFF
-,TRBV19,TRBD2,TRBJ2-3,TGTGCCAGTAGTGGCTCTTCTAGCGGGGGGCACCCTAGCACAGATACGCAGTATTTT,CASSGSSSGGHPSTDTQYF
-,TRBV11-3,-,TRBJ2-7,TGTGCCAGCAGCTTAGACCCAGGAGAACTCTACGAGCAGTACTTC,CASSLDPGELYEQYF
-,TRBV18,-,TRBJ2-1,TGTGCCAGCACCCCTAGGGATGAGCAGTTCTTC,CASTPRDEQFF
-,TRBV7-3,-,TRBJ2-1,TGTGCCAGCAGCTTCGGAGATCACAATGAGCAGTTCTTC,CASSFGDHNEQFF